This T cell receptor (beta chain) emerged from a study of shared clonotypes between healthy human individuals (TCRdb year 2020). Concerning the study at large: The cohort included three men and a couple of women between 18 and 49 years of age. Different laboratories and diverse techniques were used to prepare libraries and sequence TCR repertoires, to increase sequencing depth and limit assay-specific biases. The study deeply sequenced blood TCR repertoires of about 5 healthy adults to estimate repertoire size and the extent of clonotype sharing between individuals. For each donor, CD4 naive and CD4 memory were each run on three plates, CD8 naive on two plates, and CD8 memory on one plate. Between about 0.9 and 9 billion PBMCs per donor were obtained by leukapheresis. Study-level results and caveats: Sampling was limited to blood, and TCR repertoires in tissue likely differ from TCR repertoires in blood. Larger estimated clonotype richness was generally found for naive subsets than for memory subsets. Pairwise subsampling led to the expectation that sequencing depth would affect the degree of clonotype sharing among donors. Across a handful of donors, around 5% of naive CD4, roughly 3.3% of naive CD8, around 2.1% of memory CD4, and approximately 0.4% of memory CD8 clonotypes were shared. Even with the large sequencing depth, rarefaction of the sorted-subset datasets indicated that sequencing was incomplete. Compared with non-shared clonotypes, clonotypes shared by all four sorted-subset donors had higher generation probabilities. The genetic and exposure-history diversity represented was limited by the small number of donors.

Donors were healthy HIV-negative adults with no recently reported acute infections or vaccinations. All donors were Caucasian adults living in Nashville, Tennessee, USA. Magnetic negative selection was used to enrich CD4+ T cells, after which naive cells were positively selected on CD45RA and the negative fraction became the memory subset. Blood was obtained by leukapheresis, after which PBMCs were separated by Ficoll-Histopaque density gradient centrifugation and cryopreserved in liquid nitrogen vapor phase. Analytical flow cytometry was used to check the purity and quantity of every magnetically sorted T cell population. Each sorted fraction had its genomic DNA isolated and then quantified by UV absorbance on a Nanodrop 2000c. As to this clone: It lacks a known antigen. No clone much larger than this one lies a single base away; base qualities are absent.

At the junction V is shortened by 9 bases and J by 4 bases; bases outside the gene matches: 16. CDR1 ENHRY and CDR2 SYGVKD were looked up in the germline V gene. There are 19 amino acids in the CDR3, from cysteine to phenylalanine inclusive. Just CDR3 DNA is preserved here, 57 bases in frame from base 1. Using the deep immunoSEQ assay, multiplex PCR amplified TCR CDR3 regions from genomic DNA. For each cell subset, the extracted genomic DNA was distributed evenly across all wells of several immunoSEQ 96-well plates, and each plate served as one replicate. Each replicate PCR for sorted subsets received about 210 ng genomic DNA, equal to tens of thousands of T cell genomes. Purified libraries were measured with a Qubit 3.0 fluorometer, size-checked on a Bioanalyzer 2100, and measured again with the KAPA Library Quantification kit. Every immunoSEQ 96-well plate was sequenced on a dedicated single-read 150-cycle Illumina NextSeq 550 flow cell. Under the source paper's analysis protocol: Because the immunoSEQ output held only junctional sequences and lacked quality scores, the filtering could not match the filtering applied to full-length reads. Sequences were annotated with PyIR, a Python wrapper for IgBLAST v1.9, and V/J genes and CDR3 were assigned using IMGT germline references. Reads were removed for weak V/J assignments (E-value above 1e-6), missing CDR3, stop codons, out-of-frame junctions, or ambiguous translated residues. V3J clonotypes were defined by identical inferred V gene, J gene, and CDR3 amino acid sequence. The percentage overlap between two repertoires was calculated by dividing the number of shared unique clonotypes by the size of the smaller repertoire. Repertoire richness was assessed with RTK rarefaction, the Chao1 estimator, and Recon v2.1 estimates of unobserved clonotypes. Generation probabilities were computed with OLGA for all TCRbeta clonotypes obtained by the gDNA method from a few donors. TCRdb took over this immuneACCESS table, retaining in-frame rearrangements with V and J assigned. Such tables are incomplete; in checked studies, under half of the missing clones stem from an unresolved V gene, and the remainder is unexplained. The V and J calls and clone size come from that table; D and trimming were worked out from the DNA. This sample has millions of clones in its table, and around 94% of those were observed once. The top ten hold roughly 0.14% of the sample.

The sequenced material came from naive CD4+ T cells sorted from blood. The intended sense of this specimen's cell subset or site label: CD45RA+ positively selected. This receptor was obtained from a man in his late teens or twenties in good health. In this chain, TRBV10-3 is recombined with TRBJ2-3; the junction holds 16 bases that match TRBD2. CDR3 loop: CAIAPGLAGGPSIADTQYF. The nucleotide sequence is TGTGCCATTGCCCCGGGACTAGCGGGAGGGCCCAGTATCGCAGATACGCAGTATTTT.